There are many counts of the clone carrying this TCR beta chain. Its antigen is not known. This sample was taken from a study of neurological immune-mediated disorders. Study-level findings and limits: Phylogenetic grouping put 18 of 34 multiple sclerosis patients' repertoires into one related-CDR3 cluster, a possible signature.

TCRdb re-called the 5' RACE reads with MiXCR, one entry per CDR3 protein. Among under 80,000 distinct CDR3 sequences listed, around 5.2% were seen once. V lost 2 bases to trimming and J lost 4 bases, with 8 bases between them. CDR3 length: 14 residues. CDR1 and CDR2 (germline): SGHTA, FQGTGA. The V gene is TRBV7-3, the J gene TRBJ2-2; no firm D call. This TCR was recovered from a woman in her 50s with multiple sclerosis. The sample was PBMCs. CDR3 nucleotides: TGTGCCAGCAGCTTATCCCGGGTCACCGGGGAGCTGTTTTTT. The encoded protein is CASSLSRVTGELFF.